Below, 22 T cell receptor beta chains from the same sample are listed, as sequenced in a study of T cell clonality in common variable immunodeficiency. Produced via immunoSEQ multiplex PCR; TCRdb's table is partial and in-frame only. The sample presents 35,000 to 45,000 clones, none singletons. Sequencing was done on a sample of peripheral blood mononuclear cells. The origin of the receptors is a person aged 18 to 75 in good health.

This clone was found many times. The CDR3 goes on 3 residues after the read ends, and that part is filled in from the germline J gene. The rearrangement joins TRBV6-4 to TRBJ1-1; 9 nucleotides match TRBD1. With V trimmed by 7 bases and J by 5 bases, 8 bases remained unmatched. This CDR3 contains 14 residues. Germline V CDR1 and CDR2: MRHNA, SNTAGT. Partial CDR3 DNA: TGTGCCAGCACTTTGGACAGGGGATCTACTGAA. This translates into CASTLDRGSTE. The CDR3, in full, reads CASTLDRGSTEAFF.

This clone occurred many times. The read is 3 residues too short to cover the CDR3 end, so that end is filled in from the germline J gene. The V gene is TRBV20-1, the J gene TRBJ2-3, with 8 nucleotides matching TRBD2. This CDR3 has 14 residues. J lost 2 bases, V lost 4 bases, and 5 bases had no gene match. The germline gives CDR1 DFQATT, CDR2 SNEGSKA (reference sequence). The CDR3 loop is CSATKAGATDTQYF. The covered CDR3 bases are TGCAGTGCTACAAAAGCGGGAGCCACAGATACG.

This clone was seen repeatedly, ten times or more. The read stops 3 residues short of the end of the CDR3; the missing end is completed from the germline J gene. The chain combines TRBV14 with TRBJ2-1; D perhaps matches TRBD2 (7 bases). V lost 0 bases, J lost 8 bases, and 20 bases lay in between. From germline, CDR1 is SGHDN and CDR2 FVKESK. CDR3 length: 17 amino acids. This CDR3 is CASSQEYGGPKWDEQFF. The CDR3 DNA, read in part, is TGTGCCAGCAGCCAAGAATACGGGGGGCCAAAATGGGATGAG.

This clone was seen ten or more times. The read is 3 residues too short to cover the CDR3 end, so that end is filled in from the germline J gene. The chain has TRBV5-1 and TRBJ2-5, with 14 bases matching TRBD2. The CDR3 consists of 19 residues. With V trimmed by 4 bases and J by 5 bases, 16 bases remained unmatched. Germline assignment: CDR1 SGHRS and CDR2 YFSETQ. The CDR3 spells CASSPTTTSGGALEETQYF. The CDR3 DNA, read in part, is TGCGCCAGCAGCCCTACTACGACTAGCGGGGGGGCCCTGGAGGAGACC.

This clone has at least ten counts. Sequencing ends 3 residues short of the CDR3 end; the germline J gene provides the rest. The chain combines TRBV10-3 with TRBJ2-3; D is possibly TRBD1 (5 bases). This CDR3 has 13 amino acids. The germline V gene has CDR1 ENHRY and CDR2 SYGVKD. V lost 9 bases and J 4 bases, leaving 14 bases between the germline ends. The CDR3 DNA, read in part, is TGTGCCATTGAAGGGGCACAAGCAGATACG. Its protein is CAIEGAQADT. The full CDR3 reads CAIEGAQADTQYF.

This clone has a handful of counts. The observed sequence ends 3 residues before the CDR3 terminus, with the missing tail filled in from the germline J gene. The chain uses TRBV20-1 and TRBJ2-7; 11 nucleotides agree with TRBD2. This CDR3 comprises 15 residues. The germline CDR1 and CDR2 sequences are DFQATT and SNEGSKA (reference sequence). After removal of 1 base from V and 2 bases from J, the junction contained 4 bases not matched to a gene. The CDR3 region is CSARALAGGPYEQYF. The part of the CDR3 DNA that was read is TGCAGTGCTAGAGCCCTAGCGGGAGGCCCCTACGAG.

This clone showed up many times. The read finishes 3 residues shy of the CDR3 end, and the germline J gene is used to complete it. The V gene is TRBV3-1 (or the pseudogene TRBV3-2), the J gene TRBJ2-5; 8 bases fit TRBD2. J was trimmed by 2 bases and V by 1 base; bases with no gene match: 3. Germline CDR1 reads LGHDT; CDR2 reads YNNKEL (reference sequence). The CDR3 runs to 15 residues. The CDR3 reads CASSQVPGGQETQYF. CDR3 DNA, as far as it was read: TGTGCCAGCAGCCAAGTTCCGGGGGGGCAAGAGACC.

In this sample, this clone turned up a few times. The sequenced fragment ends 3 residues before the CDR3 boundary, so the rest is inferred from the germline J gene. The genes are TRBV30 and TRBJ1-2; a weak D match, TRBD1 (5 bases). Germline CDR1 GTSNPN, CDR2 SVGIG (reference sequence). The CDR3 contains 14 residues. CDR3 loop: CAWGPGPGSYDYTF. CDR3 bases read: TGTGCCTGGGGCCCAGGGCCGGGCTCCTACGAC.

This clone has ten or more counts. Read data end 3 residues before the CDR3 end; the end is taken from the germline J gene. J is TRBJ2-5 and V is TRBV4-1; D is perhaps TRBD1 (5 bases). The V end lost 0 bases, the J end lost 0 bases, and 14 bases lay between the germline ends. CDR3 length: 17 residues. The germline V gene encodes CDR1 MGHRA and CDR2 YSYEKL. This CDR3 reads CASSQDFPGRYQETQYF. CDR3 DNA (partial): TGCGCCAGCAGCCAAGATTTTCCAGGGCGGTACCAAGAGACC.

This clone was recorded many times. The missing CDR3 end, 3 residues past where the read stops, is filled in from the germline J gene. This chain connects TRBV19 to TRBJ2-1, with TRBD2 matching over 7 bases. CDR3 size: 15 residues. J gave up 1 base and V 7 bases, and 7 bases lay outside the gene matches. The germline V gene encodes CDR1 LNHDA and CDR2 SQIVND (reference sequence). CDR3 amino acids: CASNAGLPSYNEQFF. CDR3 DNA, as far as it was read: TGTGCCAGTAATGCGGGACTACCGTCCTACAATGAG.

This clone was detected many times. The read terminates 3 residues before the CDR3 end, so the remaining end is supplied by the germline J gene. The chain employs TRBV5-1 and TRBJ2-2; D possibly uses TRBD1 or TRBD2 (6 bases each). Germline lookup yields CDR1 SGHRS and CDR2 YFSETQ. V lost 1 base and J 8 bases, leaving 18 bases between the germline ends. The CDR3 consists of 16 residues. The CDR3: CASSLSTGTGEGELFF. The CDR3 DNA, read in part, is TGCGCCAGCAGCTTGTCCACAGGGACGGGAGAAGGGGAG.

This clone was found many times. The read gets to within 3 residues of the CDR3 end, and the germline J gene fills in the rest. The chain is built from TRBV20-1 and TRBJ2-3; TRBD1 might be the D (6 bases). Looked up from germline, CDR1 is DFQATT and CDR2 is SNEGSKA (reference sequence). V lost 0 bases and J 5 bases, leaving 12 bases between the germline ends. The CDR3 runs 14 residues. The part of the CDR3 DNA that was read is TGCAGTGCTAGAGATGTACAGGGATTAGATACG. Amino acids: CSARDVQGLDT. The full CDR3 protein reads CSARDVQGLDTQYF.

In this sample, this clone turned up many times. With the read ending 3 residues before the CDR3 end, the germline J gene is used to fill in that end. The chain employs TRBV19 and TRBJ2-2, with D perhaps matching TRBD1 (6 bases). Trimming left V 5 bases short and J 5 bases short, with 21 bases between. The germline gives CDR1 LNHDA, CDR2 SQIVND (reference sequence). The CDR3 loop spans 17 amino acids. The CDR3 bases that were read are TGTGCCAGTAGTGGGGGCCGCAGGTACTACGAGACCGGGGAG. This gives the protein CASSGGRRYYETGE. The CDR3 in full is CASSGGRRYYETGELFF.

This clone appeared many times. Here the CDR3 reads CASSKHQDRGTEAFF. Partial CDR3 DNA: TGTGCCAGCAGCAAACACCAGGACAGGGGGACTGAA. The V and J genes are TRBV7-9 and TRBJ1-1; TRBD1 aligns across 10 bases. The read terminates 3 residues ahead of where the CDR3 ends, so the germline J gene completes it. Germline V gives CDR1 SEHNR, CDR2 FQNEAQ (reference sequence). The CDR3 extends over 15 amino acids. The V gene end was trimmed by 5 bases and the J gene end by 5 bases; junction bases not matched to a gene: 8. Together with reference TRBV7-9 and TRBJ1-1, the CDR3 gives the full variable domain: DTGVSQNPRHKITKRGQNVTFRCDPISEHNRLYWYRQTLGQGPEFLTYFQNEAQLEKSRLLSDRFSAERPKGSFSTLEIQRTEQGDSAMYLCASSKHQDRGTEAFFGQGTRLTVV.

In its sample, this clone was seen many times. From the germline J gene comes the end of the CDR3, since the read stops 3 residues before it. The rearrangement joins TRBV19 to TRBJ1-2; 8 bases agree with TRBD1. Germline CDR1 LNHDA, CDR2 SQIVND (reference sequence). J was trimmed by 2 bases and V by 7 bases; bases with no gene match: 3. This CDR3 spans 13 amino acids. The DNA read from the CDR3 is TGTGCCAGTAACTACAGGGGGAACTATGGC. It specifies CASNYRGNYG. The full CDR3 sequence reads CASNYRGNYGYTF. Full variable domain (outside the CDR3, taken from reference TRBV19 and TRBJ1-2): DGGITQSPKYLFRKEGQNVTLSCEQNLNHDAMYWYRQDPGQGLRLIYYSQIVNDFQKGDIAEGYSVSREKKESFPLTVTSAQKNPTAFYLCASNYRGNYGYTFGSGTRLTVV.

This clone was recorded at least ten times. The read stops 3 residues short of the end of the CDR3; the missing end is completed from the germline J gene. The gene calls are TRBV5-1 and TRBJ1-1; D is unresolved. Germline loops: CDR1 SGHRS, CDR2 YFSETQ. The CDR3 is 13 amino acids. Trimming removed 4 bases from V and 1 base from J, with 8 bases in between. CDR3 region: CASSQYTNTEAFF. The sequenced part of the CDR3 DNA is TGCGCCAGCAGCCAATACACGAACACTGAA.

This clone was observed at least ten times. Coverage ceases 3 residues before the CDR3 finishes, and the germline J gene fills in the end. The chain combines TRBV30 with TRBJ1-2; no firm D call. The V gene's germline CDR1 is GTSNPN and CDR2 SVGIG (reference sequence). The CDR3 is 13 residues long. Trimming took 2 bases from V and 1 from J, leaving 8 bases between them. This CDR3 is CAWSILLNYGYTF. The CDR3 DNA, read in part, is TGTGCCTGGAGTATCCTTCTTAACTATGGC.

This clone was detected ten times or more. The read comes to an end 3 residues before the CDR3 does, leaving the germline J gene to fill in the end. The chain joins TRBV6-2 or TRBV6-3 to TRBJ2-7; D is possibly TRBD1 (6 bases). The CDR3 runs to 17 residues. With 0 bases removed from V and 0 bases from J, the gap between germline ends came to 15 bases. CDR1 is MNHEY, CDR2 SVGEGT, per germline. The CDR3 reads CASSYSEGDSSSYEQYF. The part of the CDR3 DNA that was read is TGTGCCAGCAGTTACTCCGAGGGGGATTCCTCCTCCTACGAG.

This clone turned up a few times. The read stops 3 residues short of the end of the CDR3; the missing end is completed from the germline J gene. The chain recombines TRBV20-1 with TRBJ2-1, with 8 bases aligning to TRBD2. The CDR3 loop spans 12 amino acids. Trimming cost V 5 bases and J 8 bases; bases outside gene matches: 5. Germline CDR1 DFQATT, CDR2 SNEGSKA (reference sequence). CDR3 DNA, as far as it was read: TGCAGTGCTTATAAAGCGGGAGATGAG. This gives the protein CSAYKAGDE. The full CDR3 protein is CSAYKAGDEQFF.

This clone appeared many times. The read terminates 3 residues before the CDR3 end, so the remaining end is supplied by the germline J gene. This sequence joins TRBV2 and TRBJ1-6; D possibly corresponds to TRBD1 (6 bases). The CDR3 is 15 residues long. V gave up 6 bases and J gave up 12 bases, with 21 bases separating them. The germline V gene has CDR1 SNHLY and CDR2 FYNNEI. The part of the CDR3 DNA that was read is TGTGCCAGCAGCCCCCCTAACAGGGTCTCAGGACCC. It specifies CASSPPNRVSGP. The entire CDR3 reads CASSPPNRVSGPLHF.

This clone is labeled medium-sized (0.01 to 0.1%). Read sequence stops 3 residues before the CDR3 end, and the germline J gene provides the missing end. V gene TRBV20-1 combines with J gene TRBJ2-1; 10 bases are shared with TRBD2. Germline values: CDR1 DFQATT, CDR2 SNEGSKA (reference sequence). The V gene end was trimmed by 6 bases and the J gene end by 6 bases; junction bases not matched to a gene: 11. This CDR3 spans 15 amino acids. CDR3 sequence: CSATLSGRGGNEQFF. The sequenced CDR3 bases are TGCAGTGCAACCTTAAGCGGGAGGGGAGGCAATGAG.

This clone appeared many times. The observed sequence ends 3 residues before the CDR3 terminus, with the missing tail filled in from the germline J gene. The chain uses TRBV20-1 and TRBJ2-1, with 13 bases lining up with TRBD2. Germline lookup yields CDR1 DFQATT and CDR2 SNEGSKA (reference sequence). The V and J ends lost 5 bases and 7 bases, in that order; junction bases with no gene match: 5. The CDR3 has 14 residues. CDR3 DNA, as far as it was read: TGCAGTGCTTGGACTAGCGGGAGTTCTAATGAG. It specifies CSAWTSGSSNE. The whole CDR3 sequence is CSAWTSGSSNEQFF.